Below are 7 T cell receptor beta chains sequenced from a single sample in a study of blood T cell repertoires in COVID-19. Generated by immunoSEQ multiplex PCR, the TCRdb table keeps only in-frame clones and is missing some. In the table there are some 100,000 clones, around nine tenths of which are singletons. Input material: peripheral blood. Receptors were obtained from a man aged 50 to 59 with acute or convalescent COVID-19.

The chain joins TRBV24-1 to TRBJ2-2; 8 nucleotides line up with TRBD2. The J segment lost 7 bases and the V segment lost 5 bases, leaving 17 bases of the junction unmatched. There are 18 residues in the CDR3. The germline CDR1 and CDR2 sequences are KGHDR and SFDVKD. The CDR3 DNA is TGTGCCACCAGTGGTAATTCTTTCTCGGGGGGGCCGGTCGGGGAGCTGTTTTTT. It is translated as CATSGNSFSGGPVGELFF.

The CDR3 DNA reads as TGTGCCAGCAGCCTCGGACAGGGGGCGGCTTGGAACTACAATGAGCAGTTCTTC. Translating gives CASSLGQGAAWNYNEQFF. The chain has TRBV7-9 and TRBJ2-1, with 11 positions matching TRBD1. Germline trimming cut 5 bases from V and 3 bases from J; bases unmatched to any gene: 12. This CDR3 has 18 residues. Germline CDR1 reads SEHNR; CDR2 reads FQNEAQ (reference sequence).

The chain carries TRBV29-1 and TRBJ2-1; no reliable D call. V dropped 3 bases and J dropped 4 bases, with 19 bases sitting between them. CDR3 length: 16 amino acids. CDR1 SQVTM and CDR2 ANQGSEA come from the germline V gene. For the CDR3, the DNA is TGCAGCGTTGAGGTGGTTCACCCAGTAATATACAATGAGCAGTTCTTC. This translates into CSVEVVHPVIYNEQFF.

The V and J genes are TRBV7-9 and TRBJ1-3; D gene unclear. This CDR3 spans 14 amino acids. Trimming left V 5 bases short and J 8 bases short, with 16 bases between. CDR1 is SEHNR and CDR2 is FQNEAQ in the germline V gene (reference sequence). The CDR3 nucleotides read TGTGCCAGCAGCCAGTCCCGAAGGAGAGACACCATATATTTT. The encoded protein is CASSQSRRRDTIYF.

The chain carries TRBV3-1 (or the pseudogene TRBV3-2) and TRBJ2-7, with 11 bases aligning to TRBD1. This CDR3 has 15 residues. Germline lookup yields CDR1 LGHDT and CDR2 YNNKEL (reference sequence). V lost 4 bases, J lost 3 bases, and 5 bases stayed unmatched. The CDR3 DNA follows: TGTGCCAGCAGCCGAAAGGGACAGGGGGACTACGAGCAGTACTTC. Translated: CASSRKGQGDYEQYF.

The chain links TRBV30 to TRBJ1-1, with 8 bases lining up with TRBD1. CDR1 is GTSNPN, CDR2 SVGIG, per germline (reference sequence). The length of the CDR3 is 14 residues. The V segment lost 2 bases and the J segment 4 bases; nucleotides outside the gene matches: 6. The CDR3 loop is CAWSRTGGGTEAFF. In nucleotides, the CDR3 is TGTGCCTGGAGTCGTACAGGGGGAGGCACTGAAGCTTTCTTT.

This clone was observed a single time. The V and J genes are TRBV4-1 and TRBJ2-2; TRBD2 aligns across 9 bases. The CDR3 is 18 residues long. The V segment lost 0 bases and the J segment 4 bases; nucleotides outside the gene matches: 9. CDR1 is MGHRA and CDR2 is YSYEKL in the germline V gene. The CDR3 spells CASSQDWREGQGTGELFF. CDR3 bases: TGCGCCAGCAGCCAAGACTGGCGGGAGGGCCAGGGCACCGGGGAGCTGTTTTTT.